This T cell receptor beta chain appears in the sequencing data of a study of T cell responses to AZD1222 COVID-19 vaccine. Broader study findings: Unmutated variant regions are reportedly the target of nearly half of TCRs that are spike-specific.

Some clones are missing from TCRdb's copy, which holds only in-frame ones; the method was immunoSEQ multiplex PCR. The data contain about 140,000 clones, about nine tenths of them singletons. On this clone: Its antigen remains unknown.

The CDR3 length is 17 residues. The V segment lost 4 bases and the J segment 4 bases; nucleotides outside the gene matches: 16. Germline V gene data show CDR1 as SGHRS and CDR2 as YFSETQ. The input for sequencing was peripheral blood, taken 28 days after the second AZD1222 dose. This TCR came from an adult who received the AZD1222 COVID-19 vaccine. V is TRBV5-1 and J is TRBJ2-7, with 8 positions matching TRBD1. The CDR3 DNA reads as TGCGCCAGCAGCCTCCGAGACCCCAGGGGGCCATGGTACGAGCAGTACTTC. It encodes CASSLRDPRGPWYEQYF.